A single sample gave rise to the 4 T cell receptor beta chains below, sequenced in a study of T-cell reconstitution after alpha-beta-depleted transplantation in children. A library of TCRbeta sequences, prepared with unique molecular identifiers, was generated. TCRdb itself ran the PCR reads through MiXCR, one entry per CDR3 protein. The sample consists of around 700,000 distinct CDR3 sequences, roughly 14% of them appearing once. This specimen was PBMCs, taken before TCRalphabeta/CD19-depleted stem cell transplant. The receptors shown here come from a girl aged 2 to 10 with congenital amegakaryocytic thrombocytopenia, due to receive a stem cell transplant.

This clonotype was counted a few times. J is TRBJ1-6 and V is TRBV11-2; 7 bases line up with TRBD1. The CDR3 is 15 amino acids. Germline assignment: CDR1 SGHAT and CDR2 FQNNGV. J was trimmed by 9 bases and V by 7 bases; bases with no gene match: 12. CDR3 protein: CASKTREGAGSPLHF. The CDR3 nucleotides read TGTGCCAGCAAAACACGGGAGGGGGCTGGTTCACCCCTCCACTTT.

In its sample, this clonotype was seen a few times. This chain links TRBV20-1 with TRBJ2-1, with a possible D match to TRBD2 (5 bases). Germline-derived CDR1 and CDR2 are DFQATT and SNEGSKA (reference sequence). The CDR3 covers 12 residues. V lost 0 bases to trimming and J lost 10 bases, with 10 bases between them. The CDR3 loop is CSAREEEGEQFF. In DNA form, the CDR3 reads TGCAGTGCTAGAGAGGAGGAAGGAGAGCAGTTCTTC.

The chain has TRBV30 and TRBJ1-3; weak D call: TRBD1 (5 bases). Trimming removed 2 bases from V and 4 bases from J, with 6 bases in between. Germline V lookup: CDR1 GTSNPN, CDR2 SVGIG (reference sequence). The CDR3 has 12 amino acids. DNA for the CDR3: TGTGCCTGGAGTCACAGGGGAAACACCATATATTTT. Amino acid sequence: CAWSHRGNTIYF. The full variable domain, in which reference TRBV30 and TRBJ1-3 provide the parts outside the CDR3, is SQTIHQWPATLVQPVGSPLSLECTVEGTSNPNLYWYRQAAGRGLQLLFYSVGIGQISSEVPQNLSASRPQDRQFILSSKKLLLSDSGFYLCAWSHRGNTIYFGEGSWLTVV.

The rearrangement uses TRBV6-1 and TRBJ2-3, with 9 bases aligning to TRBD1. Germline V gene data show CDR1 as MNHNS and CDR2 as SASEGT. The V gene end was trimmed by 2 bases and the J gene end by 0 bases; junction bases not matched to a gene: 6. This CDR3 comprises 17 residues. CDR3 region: CASSEPTGGRSTDTQYF. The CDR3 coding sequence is TGTGCCAGCAGTGAACCTACAGGGGGCAGGAGCACAGATACGCAGTATTTT.